Included here is one T cell receptor beta chain sequence, with context. Its specificity is not known. This sample was included in a study of Ad26.COV2.S vaccination and SARS-CoV-2 variants. The wider study: In the study, Ad26.COV2.S was injected intramuscularly once, or twice 56 days apart. Study findings and constraints: A substantial breadth of spike-specific CD8+ and CD4+ T cell responses after vaccination has been reported. People given the vaccine had a wider spike-specific TCR breadth than placebo recipients did.

J was trimmed by 3 bases and V by 6 bases; bases with no gene match: 6. Germline V lookup: CDR1 MNHEY, CDR2 SVGEGT. This CDR3 is built from 14 residues. As for treatment: around 19 received Ad26.COV2.S at low or high dose, single or two shots; about 5 received placebo; per-sample allocation not given. Samples analyzed were those drawn on day 63 after the first vaccine or placebo injection. Wuhan-strain SARS-CoV-2 spike was expressed by the Ad26 vector that made up the vaccine. The repertoire was sequenced with immunoSEQ multiplex PCR; TCRdb's copy has only in-frame clones and lacks some. The table includes 300,000 to 500,000 clones, roughly nine tenths detected once.

The source material was peripheral blood, sampled in a trial of Ad26.COV2.S vaccine versus placebo. This sequence was found in a person between 18 and 59 years old who received the Ad26.COV2.S COVID-19 vaccine or a placebo. This rearrangement joins TRBV6-2 or TRBV6-3 to TRBJ2-3; 7 bases fit TRBD1. The CDR3 is CASSTGVWTDTQYF. Written as DNA, the CDR3 is TGTGCCAGCAGCACAGGGGTTTGGACAGATACGCAGTATTTT.